Each of the 31 T cell receptor beta chains below was sequenced from the same sample in a study of shared clonotypes between healthy human individuals. Data came from immunoSEQ multiplex PCR; TCRdb stores just in-frame clones and leaves some out. The sample records nearly 2 million clones, around 96% being singletons. Terminally differentiated effector memory CD45RA+ cells were left out of the naive CD8 fraction, which was CD45RO-negative and positively selected for CCR7. The sequencing sample was made of naive CD8+ T cells sorted from blood. The source of these receptors is a young man in good health.

The CDR3 nucleotides are TGTGCCAGCAGCTTGGCCCGGGACGAATCCCTGAACACCGGGGAGCTGTTTTTT. Its protein product is CASSLARDESLNTGELFF. The V gene is TRBV5-5, the J gene TRBJ2-2, with D perhaps given as TRBD1 or TRBD2 (5 bases each). Trimming removed 0 bases at V and 1 base at J, with 16 bases between. The length of the CDR3 is 18 residues. Germline-derived CDR1 and CDR2 are SGHKS and YYEKEE (reference sequence).

V gene TRBV9 combines with J gene TRBJ2-4, with TRBD1 matching 11 bases. V trimming: 3 bases; J trimming: 5 bases; junction bases outside the gene matches: 4. Looked up from germline, CDR1 is SGDLS and CDR2 is YYNGEE. There are 15 residues in the CDR3. CDR3 DNA: TGTGCCAGCAGCGACCCGGGACAGGGGGAAAACATTCAGTACTTC. This sequence encodes CASSDPGQGENIQYF.

The rearrangement uses TRBV30 and TRBJ2-7; TRBD1 agrees at 9 bases. J gave up 1 base and V 5 bases, and 6 bases lay outside the gene matches. Germline-derived CDR1 and CDR2 are GTSNPN and SVGIG (reference sequence). The CDR3 is made up of 14 amino acids. CDR3 sequence reads: CAWGWGTGSYEQYF. CDR3 nucleotide sequence: TGTGCCTGGGGTTGGGGGACAGGGTCCTACGAGCAGTACTTC.

The V gene is TRBV7-9, the J gene TRBJ2-2; D is uncertain. CDR3 length: 17 residues. Germline loops: CDR1 SEHNR, CDR2 FQNEAQ (reference sequence). Deletions cut 5 bases from V and 2 bases from J, with 18 bases between. CDR3 bases: TGTGCCAGCAGCCACAGCCGACACGGCACAAACACCGGGGAGCTGTTTTTT. Translated: CASSHSRHGTNTGELFF.

In this sample, this clone turned up once. Distinct nucleotide sequences in the sample also encode this CDR3. Here the CDR3 DNA reads TGTGCCAGCAGCGTCGGGGCCGTCACTGAAGCTTTCTTT. Its protein is CASSVGAVTEAFF. The chain recombines TRBV9 with TRBJ1-1, with a possible D match to TRBD1 (5 bases). Germline assignment: CDR1 SGDLS and CDR2 YYNGEE. The CDR3 length is 13 residues. V lost 2 bases, J lost 4 bases, and 9 bases lay in between.

The chain uses TRBV30 and TRBJ1-5; D might be TRBD1 (5 bases). CDR1 GTSNPN and CDR2 SVGIG come from the germline V gene (reference sequence). The V gene lost 0 bases and the J gene lost 1 base, with 10 bases spanning the gap. This CDR3 is 15 amino acids long. The CDR3 is CAWSVDTGSNQPQHF. The CDR3 bases are TGTGCCTGGAGTGTGGACACGGGGAGCAATCAGCCCCAGCATTTT.

In this sample, this clone turned up a few times. This chain links TRBV5-5 with TRBJ1-5; tentative D call: TRBD1 (5 bases). Germline CDR1 SGHKS, CDR2 YYEKEE (reference sequence). With 4 bases removed from V and 0 bases from J, the gap between germline ends came to 14 bases. This CDR3 has 16 amino acids. The CDR3 DNA reads as TGTGCCAGCAGCCACGTAGGGACCGATAGCAATCAGCCCCAGCATTTT. This gives the protein CASSHVGTDSNQPQHF.

This chain links TRBV7-2 with TRBJ2-2, with D hard to call. Between the trimmed V and J ends, which lost 2 bases and 5 bases, there was a span of 12 bases. From germline, CDR1 is SGHTA and CDR2 FQGNSA. This CDR3 has 15 residues. The DNA of the CDR3 is TGTGCCAGCAGCTTAAGAGCGTTGGGGACCGGGGAGCTGTTTTTT. This gives the protein CASSLRALGTGELFF.

This chain joins TRBV11-2 and TRBJ1-5, with 9 bases fitting TRBD1. V lost 3 bases to trimming and J lost 5 bases; unmatched junction nucleotides: 2. CDR1 is SGHAT and CDR2 is FQNNGV in the germline V gene. This CDR3 has 14 residues. The CDR3 sequence: CASSLDRGDQPQHF. The CDR3 DNA is TGTGCCAGCAGCTTGGACAGGGGTGATCAGCCCCAGCATTTT.

This chain uses TRBV6-6 with TRBJ2-3, with TRBD2 identical over 8 bases. The V gene end was trimmed by 3 bases and the J gene end by 1 base; junction bases not matched to a gene: 6. Germline CDR1 MNHNY, CDR2 SVGAGI (reference sequence). The CDR3 has 16 amino acids. CDR3 in DNA: TGTGCCAGCAGTTATACGGGGGGGTACGGCACAGATACGCAGTATTTT. Protein sequence: CASSYTGGYGTDTQYF.

The chain joins TRBV6-7 to TRBJ2-5; D is undetermined. TRBV6-7 belongs to the ORF category, with a function that is uncertain. The CDR3 runs 16 residues. V lost 2 bases, J lost 0 bases, and 13 bases lay in between. Written as DNA, the CDR3 is TGTGCCAGCAGTTACCTGACATGGACGAACCAAGAGACCCAGTACTTC. The encoded protein is CASSYLTWTNQETQYF.

V gene TRBV9 combines with J gene TRBJ2-7, with TRBD2 matching over 9 bases. CDR1 and CDR2 (germline): SGDLS, YYNGEE. The V and J ends lost 4 bases and 0 bases, in that order; junction bases with no gene match: 5. The CDR3 sequence is 15 residues long. CDR3 in amino acids: CASSKSGGNSYEQYF. In nucleotides, the CDR3 is TGTGCCAGCAGCAAGAGCGGGGGGAACTCCTACGAGCAGTACTTC.

V gene TRBV5-6 combines with J gene TRBJ2-7; no clear D. V was shortened by 4 bases and J by 0 bases, with 11 bases between the two germline ends. The CDR3 totals 14 residues. CDR1 SGHDT and CDR2 YYEEEE come from the germline V gene. CDR3 amino acids: CASSIGPSSYEQYF. CDR3 nucleotides: TGTGCCAGCAGCATAGGGCCAAGCTCCTACGAGCAGTACTTC.

The chain employs TRBV7-3 and TRBJ2-6, with D maybe TRBD1 (6 bases). Germline-derived CDR1 and CDR2 are SGHTA and FQGTGA. The V gene lost 2 bases and the J gene lost 0 bases, with 11 bases spanning the gap. This CDR3 contains 17 residues. CDR3 sequence reads: CASSLDRLSSGANVLTF. Here the CDR3 DNA reads TGTGCCAGCAGCTTAGACAGGTTAAGCTCTGGGGCCAACGTCCTGACTTTC.

For this clone: The sample holds other DNA sequences that translate to the same CDR3. The chain joins TRBV5-4 to TRBJ1-3; D remains ambiguous. CDR3 length equals 15 residues. Trimming took 0 bases from V and 2 from J, leaving 9 bases between them. CDR1 is SGHNT, CDR2 YYREEE, per germline (reference sequence). The CDR3 bases are TGTGCCAGCAGCTTGGACGGAGGAACTGGAAACACCATATATTTT. Protein product: CASSLDGGTGNTIYF.

The chain couples TRBV9 to TRBJ2-1; 7 bases are shared with TRBD2. The CDR3 length is 16 residues. CDR1 is SGDLS and CDR2 is YYNGEE in the germline V gene. V was clipped by 0 bases and J by 0 bases; unmatched bases: 3. CDR3 coding DNA: TGTGCCAGCAGCGTAGACAGCGGGGCCTCCTACAATGAGCAGTTCTTC. Amino acids: CASSVDSGASYNEQFF.

The chain employs TRBV7-9 and TRBJ2-7; 7 bases match TRBD2. The length of the CDR3 is 14 residues. V trimming: 5 bases; J trimming: 10 bases; junction bases outside the gene matches: 14. Germline V lookup: CDR1 SEHNR, CDR2 FQNEAQ (reference sequence). The CDR3 DNA reads TGTGCCAGCAGCCCTAGCGGTCCCCGACTCCCCCAGTACTTC. Translation gives CASSPSGPRLPQYF.

This chain connects TRBV1 to TRBJ1-1. TRBV1 is tagged as a pseudogene. The CDR3 covers 13 residues. The chain's CDR3 is CTSSPRLNHEAFF. The CDR3 DNA follows: TGCACCAGCAGCCCCCGGTTGAATCATGAAGCTTTCTTT.

The chain is built from TRBV7-9 and TRBJ2-2; D may be TRBD1 or TRBD2 (5 bases each). Germline CDR1 and CDR2: SEHNR and FQNEAQ (reference sequence). V was cut by 4 bases and J by 3 bases, with 12 bases left in between. CDR3 length: 15 amino acids. CDR3 in DNA: TGTGCCAGCAGCTCTTGGCAGGGAGACACCGGGGAGCTGTTTTTT. This sequence encodes CASSSWQGDTGELFF.

The chain has TRBV2 and TRBJ2-3; D might be TRBD1 or TRBD2, each matching 5 bases. Germline V gene data show CDR1 as SNHLY and CDR2 as FYNNEI. V gave up 2 bases and J gave up 5 bases, with 17 bases separating them. CDR3 length: 16 amino acids. CDR3 bases: TGTGCCAGCAGTGAAAGCAGAACGGGACGAAAAGATACGCAGTATTTT. Its translation is CASSESRTGRKDTQYF. Full variable domain (outside the CDR3, taken from reference TRBV2 and TRBJ2-3): EPEVTQTPSHQVTQMGQEVILRCVPISNHLYFYWYRQILGQKVEFLVSFYNNEISEKSEIFDDQFSVERPDGSNFTLKIRSTKLEDSAMYFCASSESRTGRKDTQYFGPGTRLTVL.

This clone was detected only a few times. The chain is built from TRBV5-5 and TRBJ1-2, with D perhaps TRBD1 (5 bases). The V and J ends lost 1 base and 8 bases respectively, with 15 bases between them. The CDR3 runs to 14 residues. Germline values: CDR1 SGHKS, CDR2 YYEKEE (reference sequence). The CDR3 protein is CASSLPGTGTGYTF. CDR3 bases: TGTGCCAGCAGCTTGCCAGGGACCGGGACCGGCTACACCTTC.

The rearrangement links TRBV6-1 to TRBJ1-2; a weak D match, TRBD1 (5 bases). Deletions cut 1 base from V and 3 bases from J, with 9 bases between. CDR3 length: 14 residues. Germline V lookup: CDR1 MNHNS, CDR2 SASEGT. CDR3 protein: CASSEVWGYYGYTF. DNA for the CDR3: TGTGCCAGCAGTGAAGTTTGGGGCTACTATGGCTACACCTTC.

The rearrangement uses TRBV7-9 and TRBJ2-5; TRBD2 aligns across 8 bases. The germline V gene encodes CDR1 SEHNR and CDR2 FQNEAQ (reference sequence). CDR3 size: 14 residues. Unmatched junction bases numbered 3, after V lost 5 bases and J lost 1 base. CDR3 nucleotides: TGTGCCAGCAGCCTTAGCGGGATCCAAGAGACCCAGTACTTC. It yields the protein CASSLSGIQETQYF.

The gene calls are TRBV28 and TRBJ1-1; 11 bases align to TRBD1. CDR3 length: 16 amino acids. Germline CDR1 MDHEN, CDR2 SYDVKM. J was trimmed by 5 bases and V by 6 bases; bases with no gene match: 11. CDR3 DNA sequence: TGTGCCAGCAGGAGTCCGGGACAGGGGGTTGGTACTGAAGCTTTCTTT. This gives the protein CASRSPGQGVGTEAFF.

In its sample, this clone was seen once. The genes are TRBV7-9 and TRBJ2-2; tentatively, D is TRBD2 (6 bases). The ends were cut back, 3 bases at V and 2 bases at J, with 13 bases in the middle. This CDR3 region has 16 residues. Germline V lookup: CDR1 SEHNR, CDR2 FQNEAQ (reference sequence). The CDR3, as DNA: TGTGCCAGCAGCTTTACGGGGGACCTAAACACCGGGGAGCTGTTTTTT. It is translated as CASSFTGDLNTGELFF.

In this sample, this clone turned up once. The chain employs TRBV7-9 and TRBJ1-4; D remains ambiguous. Germline loops: CDR1 SEHNR, CDR2 FQNEAQ (reference sequence). V was cut by 0 bases and J by 0 bases, with 8 bases left in between. The CDR3 runs to 16 residues. Written as DNA, the CDR3 is TGTGCCAGCAGCTTAGCCCCAGATGCAACTAATGAAAAACTGTTTTTT. Translated, it gives CASSLAPDATNEKLFF.

The CDR3 protein is CASSLYGGTGELFF. In DNA form, the CDR3 reads TGTGCCAGCAGTTTGTATGGGGGCACCGGGGAGCTGTTTTTT. The rearrangement joins TRBV28 to TRBJ2-2, with D perhaps TRBD1 or TRBD2 (5 bases each). The CDR3 totals 14 residues. From germline, CDR1 is MDHEN and CDR2 SYDVKM. The ends were cut back, 3 bases at V and 4 bases at J, with 9 bases in the middle.

V usage is TRBV7-9 and J usage is TRBJ1-2, with 8 bases that match TRBD1. V dropped 5 bases and J dropped 8; count of bases not matched to a gene: 13. This CDR3 is 15 amino acids long. Germline CDR1 is SEHNR and CDR2 is FQNEAQ (reference sequence). The CDR3 sequence is CASSDPSDRADGYTF. The DNA of the CDR3 is TGTGCCAGCAGCGATCCCTCGGACAGGGCTGACGGCTACACCTTC.

In regard to this clone: The sample holds other DNA sequences that translate to the same CDR3. Here the CDR3 reads CASSPLGYEQYF. For the CDR3, the DNA is TGTGCCAGCAGCCCCCTGGGGTACGAGCAGTACTTC. V gene TRBV7-2 combines with J gene TRBJ2-7; D gene unclear. CDR3 length: 12 residues. Germline CDR1 reads SGHTA; CDR2 reads FQGNSA. Trimming pared 5 bases from V and 4 bases from J, leaving 9 bases between.

The genes are TRBV9 and TRBJ2-2; possibly TRBD1 for D (6 bases). Germline V CDR1 and CDR2: SGDLS, YYNGEE. The V and J ends lost 4 bases and 8 bases respectively, with 24 bases between them. CDR3 length equals 17 residues. CDR3 bases: TGTGCCAGCAGCCACCCGCAGGACAGAGGGACATTGGGGGAGCTGTTTTTT. Its protein is CASSHPQDRGTLGELFF.

This rearrangement joins TRBV21-1 to TRBJ1-1; the table's D call TRBD1 went unverified against the DNA. TRBV21-1 is a pseudogene segment. The CDR3 runs 16 residues. This chain's CDR3 is CASSKWPGHKNTEAFF. The CDR3, as DNA: TGTGCCAGCAGCAAATGGCCGGGACATAAGAACACTGAAGCTTTCTTT.